This TCR beta chain is from a study of T cell responses to AZD1222 COVID-19 vaccine. As concerns this clone: Its antigen is still unknown.

Overall study results and limits: Clonal diversity was possibly underestimated; the donors were predominantly white British and more often female. Just a handful of AZD1222 recipients were seropositive at baseline.

Whether given at about 4 or about 12 weeks, second doses were pooled. Sequencing was performed with immunoSEQ multiplex PCR; in TCRdb, only in-frame clones are kept and a portion is missing. Of roughly 100,000 clones listed, nearly 90% are singletons. The TCR was taken from an adult who received the AZD1222 COVID-19 vaccine. Specimen: peripheral blood, collected 28 days after the second AZD1222 dose.

The CDR3 nucleotides read TGTGCCAGCAGCGATACAGGGGTGGCTGGAAACACCATATATTTT. Protein product: CASSDTGVAGNTIYF. The chain is built from TRBV5-6 and TRBJ1-3; 7 bases are shared with TRBD1. Per the germline V gene, CDR1 is SGHDT and CDR2 is YYEEEE. Losses at the gene ends were 4 bases for V and 2 bases for J; bases not matched to a gene: 6. The CDR3 sequence is 15 residues long.